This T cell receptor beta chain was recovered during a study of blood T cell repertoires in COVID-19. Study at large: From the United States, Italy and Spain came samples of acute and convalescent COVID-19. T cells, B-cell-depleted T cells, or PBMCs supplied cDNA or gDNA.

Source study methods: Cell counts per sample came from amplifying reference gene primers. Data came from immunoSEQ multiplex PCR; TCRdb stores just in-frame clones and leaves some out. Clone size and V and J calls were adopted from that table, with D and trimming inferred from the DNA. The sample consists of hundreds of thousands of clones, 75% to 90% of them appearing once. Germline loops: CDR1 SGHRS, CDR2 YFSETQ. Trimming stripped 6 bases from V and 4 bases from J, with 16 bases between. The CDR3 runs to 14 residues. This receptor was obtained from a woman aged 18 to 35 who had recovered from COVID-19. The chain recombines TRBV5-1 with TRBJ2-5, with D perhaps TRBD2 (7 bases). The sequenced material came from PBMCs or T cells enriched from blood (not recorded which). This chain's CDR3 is CASTPGGPVETQYF. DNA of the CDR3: TGCGCCAGCACCCCCGGGGGGCCGGTAGAGACCCAGTACTTC. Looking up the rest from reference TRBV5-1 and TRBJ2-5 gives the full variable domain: KAGVTQTPRYLIKTRGQQVTLSCSPISGHRSVSWYQQTPGQGLQFLFEYFSETQRNKGNFPGRFSGRQFSNSRSEMNVSTLELGDSALYLCASTPGGPVETQYFGPGTRLLVL.